Below, one T cell receptor beta chain is given with its context. What it binds is unknown. This specimen comes from a study of cytomegalovirus exposure and HLA in healthy donors. At the level of the study: Among the roughly 370 genotyped donors, over 70% were placed in the Caucasian-associated ancestry cluster. General observations from the study: Accurate HLA-A and HLA-B prediction from TCR beta sequences was reported for most subjects. Researchers reported in a later analysis that common viral pathogens appeared linked to several top clusters. Later work showed greater clonal expansion in HLA-associated TCR beta chains than in equally common others.

The PCR made use of 60 Vbeta and 13 Jbeta primers. TCRdb keeps only in-frame clones here, not all; method: immunoSEQ multiplex PCR. The sample lists about 150,000 clones, around 87% occurring once. The CDR3 runs to 17 residues. V was clipped by 6 bases and J by 5 bases, with 25 bases between them. Germline loops: CDR1 MDHEN, CDR2 SYDVKM. Specimen: PBMCs. This chain links TRBV28 with TRBJ1-1; TRBD1 might be the D (6 bases). The TCR comes from a woman younger than 45 in good health and CMV-seronegative. The CDR3 spells CASREYGAGEVETEAFF. Written as DNA, the CDR3 is TGTGCCAGCAGGGAGTACGGGGCAGGGGAAGTTGAAACTGAAGCTTTCTTT.